This T cell receptor beta chain originates from a study of blood T cell repertoires in COVID-19. Study as a whole: Samples came from the United States, Italy and Spain, spanning acute and convalescent COVID-19. The analysed material was cDNA or gDNA that came from T cells, B-cell-depleted T cells, or PBMCs.

Authors' data handling: Using reference gene primer amplification, nucleated cell counts were estimated. Measured with immunoSEQ multiplex PCR; TCRdb has only the in-frame clones, and not every one. V and J calls and clone size are given by that table; D and trimming were obtained from the DNA. The sample yields some 140,000 clones, approximately 83% seen once. The CDR3 loop spans 16 amino acids. The V and J ends lost 3 bases and 7 bases respectively, with 19 bases between them. CDR1 and CDR2 (germline): MDHEN, SYDVKM. The rearrangement links TRBV28 to TRBJ1-5; TRBD1 might be the D (6 bases). The TCR originated in a woman aged 55 to 70 with acute or convalescent COVID-19. Sequenced: peripheral blood. CDR3 residues: CASSLDSGTRMQPQHF. CDR3 DNA sequence: TGTGCCAGCAGTTTGGATTCAGGGACAAGAATGCAGCCCCAGCATTTT.